This TCR beta chain was captured in a study of blood T cell repertoires in COVID-19. About the research overall: Samples of COVID-19 (acute and convalescent) were obtained from the United States, Italy and Spain.

CDR1 DFQATT and CDR2 SNEGSKA come from the germline V gene (reference sequence). There are 11 residues in the CDR3. V was pared by 5 bases and J by 11 bases, with 8 bases of the junction left unmatched. As handled by the study authors: The authors estimated nucleated cell counts from reference gene primer amplification. Sequenced by immunoSEQ multiplex PCR; TCRdb stores in-frame clones only, minus some. The DNA gave D and trimming, while V, J and clone size come from that table. This sample has 500,000 or so clones; 87% occur once, and the top ten carry roughly 0.7%. The TCR comes from a woman aged 18-30 years who had recovered from COVID-19. V and J are TRBV20-1 and TRBJ1-1; 7 nucleotides line up with TRBD1. The sequencing input was PBMCs or T cells enriched from blood (not recorded which). CDR3 coding DNA: TGCAGTGCTCGGAGGGACAGTGGGGCTTTCTTT. Translating gives CSARRDSGAFF.